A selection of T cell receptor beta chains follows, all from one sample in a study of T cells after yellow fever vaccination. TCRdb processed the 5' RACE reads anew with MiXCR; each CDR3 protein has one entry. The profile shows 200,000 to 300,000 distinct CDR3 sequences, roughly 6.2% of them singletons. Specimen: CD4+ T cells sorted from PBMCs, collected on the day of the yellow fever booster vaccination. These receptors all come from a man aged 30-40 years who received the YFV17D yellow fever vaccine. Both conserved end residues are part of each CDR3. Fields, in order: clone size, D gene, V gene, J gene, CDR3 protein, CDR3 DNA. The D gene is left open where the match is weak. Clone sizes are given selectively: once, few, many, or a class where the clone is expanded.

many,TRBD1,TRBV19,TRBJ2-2,CASSGGQGKFAGELFF,TGTGCCAGTAGTGGGGGACAGGGAAAGTTTGCCGGGGAGCTGTTTTTT
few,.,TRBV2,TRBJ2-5,CASKREETQYF,TGTGCCAGCAAAAGAGAAGAGACCCAGTACTTC
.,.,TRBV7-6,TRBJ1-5,CASSLDGIQPQHF,TGTGCCAGCAGCTTAGACGGGATCCAGCCCCAGCATTTT
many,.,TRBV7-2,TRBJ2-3,CASHLAARTDTQYF,TGTGCCAGCCATTTAGCGGCAAGAACAGATACGCAGTATTTT
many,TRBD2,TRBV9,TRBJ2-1,CASSEGTGLGGEQFF,TGTGCCAGCAGCGAGGGAACGGGACTAGGGGGTGAGCAGTTCTTC
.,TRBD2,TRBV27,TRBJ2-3,CASSRSPLAVSTDTQYF,TGTGCCAGCAGTAGATCCCCACTAGCGGTTAGCACAGATACGCAGTATTTT
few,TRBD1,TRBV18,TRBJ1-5,CASSPNDRVSQPQHF,TGTGCCAGCTCACCAAACGACAGGGTGAGTCAGCCCCAGCATTTT
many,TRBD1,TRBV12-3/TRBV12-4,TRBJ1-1,CASSSQQGAGVNTEAFF,TGTGCCAGCAGTTCGCAACAGGGGGCGGGAGTGAACACTGAAGCTTTCTTT
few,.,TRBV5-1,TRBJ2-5,CASSLEWETQYF,TGCGCCAGCAGCTTGGAGTGGGAGACCCAGTACTTC
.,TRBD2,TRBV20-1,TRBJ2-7,CSARDSTSGRYEQYF,TGCAGTGCTAGAGATTCCACTAGCGGGAGGTACGAGCAGTACTTC
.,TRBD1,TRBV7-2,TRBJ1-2,CASSSGQGVDGYTF,TGTGCCAGCAGCTCGGGACAGGGCGTGGATGGCTACACCTTC
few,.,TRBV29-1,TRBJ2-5,CSVEDWPESETQYF,TGCAGCGTTGAAGATTGGCCGGAGTCAGAGACCCAGTACTTC
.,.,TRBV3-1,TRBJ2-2,CASSPPGAPNTGELFF,TGTGCCAGCAGCCCCCCAGGGGCCCCGAACACCGGGGAGCTGTTTTTT
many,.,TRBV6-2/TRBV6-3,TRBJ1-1,CASSSDRAGRTEAFF,TGTGCCAGCAGTTCCGACCGTGCAGGGCGGACTGAAGCTTTCTTT
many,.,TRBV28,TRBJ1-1,CASSIPQEAFF,TGTGCCAGCAGCATACCTCAGGAAGCTTTCTTT
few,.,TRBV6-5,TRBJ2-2,CASSYSRGQYTGELFF,TGTGCCAGCAGTTACTCGAGGGGCCAGTACACCGGGGAGCTGTTTTTT
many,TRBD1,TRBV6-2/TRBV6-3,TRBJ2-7,CASSTSPGQGNEQYF,TGTGCCAGCAGTACCTCTCCGGGACAGGGAAACGAGCAGTACTTC
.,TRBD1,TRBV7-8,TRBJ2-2,CASGSTGLNTGELFF,TGTGCCAGCGGATCGACAGGGCTGAACACCGGGGAGCTGTTTTTT
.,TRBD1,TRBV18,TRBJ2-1,CASSRGTGVAPTMSSPQFF,TGTGCCAGCTCACGAGGGACAGGGGTTGCTCCTACAATGAGCAGCCCGCAGTTCTTC
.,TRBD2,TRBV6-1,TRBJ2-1,CASGLAPYNMVSQFF,TGTGCCAGTGGACTAGCACCTTACAATATGGTTAGTCAGTTCTTC
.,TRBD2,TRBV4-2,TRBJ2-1,CASSLSGRASYNEQFF,TGTGCCAGCAGCCTTAGCGGGAGGGCTTCCTACAATGAGCAGTTCTTC
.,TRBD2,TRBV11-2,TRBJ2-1,CASSQLTSEQFF,TGTGCCAGCAGCCAACTGACTAGCGAGCAGTTCTTC
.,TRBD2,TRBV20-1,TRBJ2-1,CSARDPPSGYNEQFF,TGCAGTGCTAGAGATCCACCTAGCGGCTACAATGAGCAGTTCTTC
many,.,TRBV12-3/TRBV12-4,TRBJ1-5,CASSLVGGGNQPQHF,TGTGCCAGCAGTTTGGTCGGGGGAGGCAATCAGCCCCAGCATTTT
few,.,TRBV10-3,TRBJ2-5,CAISDLRQETQYF,TGTGCCATCAGTGATTTGCGGCAAGAGACCCAGTACTTC
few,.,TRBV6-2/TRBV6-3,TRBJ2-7,CASSYPAGGGTPEQYF,TGTGCCAGCAGTTACCCCGCAGGAGGCGGGACCCCCGAGCAGTACTTC
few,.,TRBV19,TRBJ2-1,CASSIERTGKRNEQFF,TGTGCCAGTAGTATAGAGCGCACGGGGAAACGCAATGAGCAGTTCTTC
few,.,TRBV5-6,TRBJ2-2,CASSPDPQAGELFF,TGTGCCAGCAGCCCGGACCCCCAAGCCGGGGAGCTGTTTTTT
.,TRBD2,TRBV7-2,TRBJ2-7,CASSHTPTSGLYEQYF,TGTGCCAGCAGCCATACCCCGACTAGCGGGCTTTACGAGCAGTACTTC
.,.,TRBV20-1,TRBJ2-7,CSASANRRSAEQYF,TGCAGTGCTAGTGCTAATCGGCGTTCGGCCGAGCAGTACTTC
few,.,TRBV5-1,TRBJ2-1,CASSKEGASSYNEQFF,TGCGCCAGCAGCAAGGAAGGGGCAAGCTCCTACAATGAGCAGTTCTTC
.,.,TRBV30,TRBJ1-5,CAWSVQSGQPQHF,TGTGCCTGGAGTGTACAGAGTGGCCAGCCCCAGCATTTT
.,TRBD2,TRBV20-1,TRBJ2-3,CSARGLAGGYTDTQYF,TGCAGTGCTAGAGGACTAGCGGGAGGATACACAGATACGCAGTATTTT
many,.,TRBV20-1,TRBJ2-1,CSARQGSSYNEQFF,TGCAGTGCTAGGCAGGGGAGCTCCTACAATGAGCAGTTCTTC
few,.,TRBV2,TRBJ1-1,CASKIPYTEAFF,TGTGCCAGCAAAATTCCTTACACTGAAGCTTTCTTT
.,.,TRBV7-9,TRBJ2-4,CASGLGPPYIQYF,TGTGCCAGCGGCTTAGGCCCCCCCTACATTCAGTACTTC
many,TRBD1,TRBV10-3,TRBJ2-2,CASRTGPNTGELFF,TGTGCCTCGAGGACAGGGCCGAACACCGGGGAGCTGTTTTTT
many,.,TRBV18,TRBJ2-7,CASSGYEQYF,TGTGCCAGCTCAGGTTACGAGCAGTACTTC
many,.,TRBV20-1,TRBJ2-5,CSARDLQTQYF,TGCAGTGCTAGGGATTTGCAGACCCAGTACTTC
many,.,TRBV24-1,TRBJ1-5,CATRRGELEPQHF,TGTGCCACCAGGAGGGGGGAGTTGGAGCCCCAGCATTTT
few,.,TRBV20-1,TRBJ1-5,CSGGGQPQHF,TGCAGCGGGGGAGGGCAGCCCCAGCATTTT
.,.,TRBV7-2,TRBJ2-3,CATGRGSTDTQYF,TGTGCCACCGGTAGAGGAAGCACAGATACGCAGTATTTT
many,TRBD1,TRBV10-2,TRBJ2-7,CASGDRPTKQYF,TGCGCCAGCGGGGACAGACCTACGAAGCAGTACTTC
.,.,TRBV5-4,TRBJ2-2,CASSSRDHRNHGELFF,TGTGCCAGCAGCAGCCGGGACCACAGAAACCACGGGGAGCTGTTTTTT
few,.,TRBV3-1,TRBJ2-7,CASSQDKDEQYF,TGTGCCAGCAGCCAAGATAAGGACGAGCAGTACTTC
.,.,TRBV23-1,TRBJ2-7,CARSVGTPRTYEQYF,TGCGCCAGATCGGTGGGGACACCGCGCACCTACGAGCAGTACTTC
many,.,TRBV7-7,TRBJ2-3,CASSTRGGGDTQYF,TGTGCTAGCAGCACGCGGGGAGGCGGCGATACGCAGTATTTT
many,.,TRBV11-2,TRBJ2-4,CASSRDRIAKNIQYF,TGTGCCAGCAGCCGCGACAGGATAGCCAAAAACATTCAGTACTTC
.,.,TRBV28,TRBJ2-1,CASSIQRNYNEQFF,TGTGCCAGCAGTATTCAGCGGAACTACAATGAGCAGTTCTTC
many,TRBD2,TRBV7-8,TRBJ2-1,CASSSRLAGGPGNEQFF,TGTGCCAGCAGCTCCCGACTAGCGGGAGGGCCAGGAAATGAGCAGTTCTTC
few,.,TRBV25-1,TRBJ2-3,CASSGMGDSGFGMSQYF,TGTGCCAGCAGTGGGATGGGGGACTCCGGATTTGGAATGTCACAGTATTTT
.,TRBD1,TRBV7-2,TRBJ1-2,CASRGPGQEYGYTF,TGTGCCAGCAGGGGGCCGGGACAGGAATATGGCTACACCTTC
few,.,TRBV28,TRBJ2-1,CASSTSWPSEQFF,TGTGCCAGCAGTACGTCCTGGCCATCTGAGCAGTTCTTC